This TCR beta chain comes out of a study of blood T cell repertoires in COVID-19. Study overall: Samples of COVID-19 (acute and convalescent) were obtained from the United States, Italy and Spain.

Those enrolled in Seattle joined during active infection and were followed longitudinally afterward. TCRdb keeps only in-frame clones here, not all; method: immunoSEQ multiplex PCR. The sample lists about 200,000 clones; 82% were seen once. V was cut by 3 bases and J by 1 base, with 9 bases left in between. The germline gives CDR1 ENHRY, CDR2 SYGVKD. The CDR3 sequence is 14 residues long. The chain is built from TRBV10-3 and TRBJ1-2; a possible D gene is TRBD1 (6 bases). The specimen was peripheral blood. This receptor was taken from an elderly woman with COVID-19, enrolled during active disease. Here the CDR3 reads CAISDLQGNYGYTF. The DNA for the CDR3 is TGTGCCATCAGTGATTTACAGGGTAACTATGGCTACACCTTC.